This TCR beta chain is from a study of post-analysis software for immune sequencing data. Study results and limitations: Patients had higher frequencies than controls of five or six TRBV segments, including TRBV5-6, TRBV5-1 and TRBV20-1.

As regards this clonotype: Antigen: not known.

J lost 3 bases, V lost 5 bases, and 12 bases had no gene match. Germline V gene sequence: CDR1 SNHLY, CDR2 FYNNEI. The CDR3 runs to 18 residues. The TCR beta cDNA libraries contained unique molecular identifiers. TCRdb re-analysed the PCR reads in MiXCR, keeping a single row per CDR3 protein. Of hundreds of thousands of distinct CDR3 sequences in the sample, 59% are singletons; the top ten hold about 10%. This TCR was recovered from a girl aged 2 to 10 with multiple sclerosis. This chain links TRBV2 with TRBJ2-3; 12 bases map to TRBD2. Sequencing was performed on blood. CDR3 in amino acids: CASSHPASGRAGTDTQYF. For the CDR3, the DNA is TGTGCCAGCAGTCACCCCGCTAGCGGGAGGGCCGGGACAGATACGCAGTATTTT.